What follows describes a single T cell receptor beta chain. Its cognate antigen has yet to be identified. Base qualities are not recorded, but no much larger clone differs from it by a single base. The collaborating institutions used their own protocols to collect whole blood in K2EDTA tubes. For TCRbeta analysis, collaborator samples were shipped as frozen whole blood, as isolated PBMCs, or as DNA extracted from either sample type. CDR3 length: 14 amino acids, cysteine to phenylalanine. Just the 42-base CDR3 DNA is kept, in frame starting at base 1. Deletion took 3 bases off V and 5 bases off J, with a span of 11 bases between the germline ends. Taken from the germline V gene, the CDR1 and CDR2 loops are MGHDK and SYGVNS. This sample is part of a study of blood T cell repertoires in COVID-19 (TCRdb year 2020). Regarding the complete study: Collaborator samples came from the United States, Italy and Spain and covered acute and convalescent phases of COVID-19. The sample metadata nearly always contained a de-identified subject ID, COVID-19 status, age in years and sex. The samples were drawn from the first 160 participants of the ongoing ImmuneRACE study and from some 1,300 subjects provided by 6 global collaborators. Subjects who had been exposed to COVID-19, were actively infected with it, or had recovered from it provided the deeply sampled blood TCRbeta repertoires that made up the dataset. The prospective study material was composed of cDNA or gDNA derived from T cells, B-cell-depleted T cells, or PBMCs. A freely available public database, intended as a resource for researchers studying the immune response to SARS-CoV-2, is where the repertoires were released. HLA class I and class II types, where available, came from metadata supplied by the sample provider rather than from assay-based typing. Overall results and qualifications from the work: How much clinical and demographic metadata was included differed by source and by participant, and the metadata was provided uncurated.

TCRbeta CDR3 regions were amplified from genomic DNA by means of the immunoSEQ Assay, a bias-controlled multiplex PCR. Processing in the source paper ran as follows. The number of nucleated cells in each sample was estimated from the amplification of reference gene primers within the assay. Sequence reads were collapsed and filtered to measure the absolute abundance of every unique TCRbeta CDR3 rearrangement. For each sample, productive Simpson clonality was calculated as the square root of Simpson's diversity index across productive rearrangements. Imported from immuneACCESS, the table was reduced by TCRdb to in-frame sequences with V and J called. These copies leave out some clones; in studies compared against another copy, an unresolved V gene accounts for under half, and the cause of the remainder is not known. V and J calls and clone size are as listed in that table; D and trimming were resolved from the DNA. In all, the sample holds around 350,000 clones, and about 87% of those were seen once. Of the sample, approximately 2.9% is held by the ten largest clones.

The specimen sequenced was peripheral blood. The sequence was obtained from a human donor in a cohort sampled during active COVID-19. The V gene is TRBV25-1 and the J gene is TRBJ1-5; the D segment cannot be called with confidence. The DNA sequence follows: TGTGCCAGCAGTGACGTGGCAGACTATCAGCCCCAGCATTTT. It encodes CASSDVADYQPQHF. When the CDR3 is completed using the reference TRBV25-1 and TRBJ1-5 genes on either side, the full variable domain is EADIYQTPRYLVIGTGKKITLECSQTMGHDKMYWYQQDPGMELHLIHYSYGVNSTEKGDLSSESTVSRIRTEHFPLTLESARPSHTSQYLCASSDVADYQPQHFGDGTRLSIL.